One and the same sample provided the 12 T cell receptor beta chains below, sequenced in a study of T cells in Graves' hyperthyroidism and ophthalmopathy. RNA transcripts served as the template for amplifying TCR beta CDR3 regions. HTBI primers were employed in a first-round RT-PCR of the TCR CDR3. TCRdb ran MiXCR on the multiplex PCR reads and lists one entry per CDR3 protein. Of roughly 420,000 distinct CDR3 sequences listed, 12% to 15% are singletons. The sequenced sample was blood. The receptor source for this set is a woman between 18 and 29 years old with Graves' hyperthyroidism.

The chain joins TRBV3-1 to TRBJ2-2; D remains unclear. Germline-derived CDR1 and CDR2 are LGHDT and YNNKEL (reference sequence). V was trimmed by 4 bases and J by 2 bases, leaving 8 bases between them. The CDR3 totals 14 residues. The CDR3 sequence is CASSRNPNTGELFF. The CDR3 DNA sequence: TGTGCCAGCAGCCGGAACCCCAACACCGGGGAGCTGTTTTTT.

The CDR3 protein is CAIRADGLNTEAFF. CDR3 sequence (DNA): TGTGCCATCAGAGCGGACGGATTGAACACTGAAGCTTTCTTT. The chain employs TRBV10-3 and TRBJ1-1; the D is unclear. The V and J ends lost 6 bases and 0 bases respectively, with 11 bases between them. The germline CDR1 and CDR2 sequences are ENHRY and SYGVKD. The CDR3 loop spans 14 amino acids.

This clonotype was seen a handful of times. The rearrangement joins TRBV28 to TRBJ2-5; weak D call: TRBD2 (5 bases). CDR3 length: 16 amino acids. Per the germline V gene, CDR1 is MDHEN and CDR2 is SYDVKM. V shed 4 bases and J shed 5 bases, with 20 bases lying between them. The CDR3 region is CASSYSPGFFRETQYF. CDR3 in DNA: TGTGCCAGCAGTTACTCGCCGGGATTTTTCCGCGAGACCCAGTACTTC.

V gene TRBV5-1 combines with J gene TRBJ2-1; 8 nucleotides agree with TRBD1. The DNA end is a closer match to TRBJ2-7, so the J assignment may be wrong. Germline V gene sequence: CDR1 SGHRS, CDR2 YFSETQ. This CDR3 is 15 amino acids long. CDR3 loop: CASSLVRQGYNEQYF. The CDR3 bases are TGCGCCAGCAGCTTGGTTAGACAGGGGTACAATGAGCAGTACTTC.

DNA for the CDR3: TGTGCCAGCAGCCGTCGAGGGGACACAGATACGCAGTATTTT. Translation: CASSRRGDTDTQYF. This chain joins TRBV7-3 and TRBJ2-3; possibly TRBD1 or TRBD2 for D (5 bases each). V lost 5 bases and J 2 bases, leaving 11 bases between the germline ends. This CDR3 comprises 14 residues. Germline V gene lookup returns CDR1 SGHTA and CDR2 FQGTGA.

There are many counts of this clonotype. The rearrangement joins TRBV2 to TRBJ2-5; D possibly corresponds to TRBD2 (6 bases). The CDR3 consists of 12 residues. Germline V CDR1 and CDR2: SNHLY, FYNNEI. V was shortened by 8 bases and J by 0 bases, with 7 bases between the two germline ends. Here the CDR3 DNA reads TGTGCCAGCGGGGACTACCAAGAGACCCAGTACTTC. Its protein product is CASGDYQETQYF.

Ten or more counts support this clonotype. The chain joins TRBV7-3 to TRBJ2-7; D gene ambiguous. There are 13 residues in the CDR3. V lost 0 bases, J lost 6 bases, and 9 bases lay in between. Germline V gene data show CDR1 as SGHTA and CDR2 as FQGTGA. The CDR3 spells CASSLTRASEQYF. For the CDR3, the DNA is TGTGCCAGCAGCTTAACCCGAGCAAGCGAGCAGTACTTC.

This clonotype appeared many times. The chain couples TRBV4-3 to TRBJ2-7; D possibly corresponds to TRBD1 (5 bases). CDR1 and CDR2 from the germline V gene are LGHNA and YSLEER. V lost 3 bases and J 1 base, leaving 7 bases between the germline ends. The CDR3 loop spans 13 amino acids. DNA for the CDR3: TGCGCCAGCAGCCATTACAGGTCCTACGAGCAGTACTTC. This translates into CASSHYRSYEQYF.

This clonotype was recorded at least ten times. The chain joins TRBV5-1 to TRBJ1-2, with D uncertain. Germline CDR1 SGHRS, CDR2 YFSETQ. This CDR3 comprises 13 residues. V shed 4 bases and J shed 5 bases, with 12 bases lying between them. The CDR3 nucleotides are TGCGCCAGCAGCCAAGGCAATGGGTATGGCTACACCTTC. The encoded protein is CASSQGNGYGYTF.

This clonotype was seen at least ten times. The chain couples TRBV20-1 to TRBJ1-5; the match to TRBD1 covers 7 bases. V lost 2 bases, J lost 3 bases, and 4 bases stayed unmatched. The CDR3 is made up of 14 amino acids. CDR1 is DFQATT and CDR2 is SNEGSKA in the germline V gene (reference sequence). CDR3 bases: TGCAGTGCTAGACACAGGGGTGACAATCAGCCCCAGCATTTT. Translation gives CSARHRGDNQPQHF.

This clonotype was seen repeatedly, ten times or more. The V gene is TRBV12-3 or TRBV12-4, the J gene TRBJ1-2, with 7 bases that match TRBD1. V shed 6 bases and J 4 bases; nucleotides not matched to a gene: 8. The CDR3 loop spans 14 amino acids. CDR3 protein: CASSRDSGFYGYTF. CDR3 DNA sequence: TGTGCCAGCAGCCGGGACAGCGGGTTCTATGGCTACACCTTC.

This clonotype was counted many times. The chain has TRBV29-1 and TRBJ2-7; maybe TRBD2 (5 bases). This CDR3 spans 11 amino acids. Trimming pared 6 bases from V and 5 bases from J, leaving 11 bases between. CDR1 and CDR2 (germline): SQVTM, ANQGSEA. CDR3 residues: CSVYRGNEQYF. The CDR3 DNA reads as TGCAGCGTGTACCGGGGAAACGAGCAGTACTTC.